This T cell receptor (beta chain) is from a study of blood T cell repertoires in COVID-19. For the study at large: PBMCs, B-cell-depleted T cells, or T cells provided the cDNA or gDNA that made up the material.

The table came from immunoSEQ multiplex PCR; TCRdb's copy has only in-frame clones and leaves some out. The sample has approximately 270,000 clones, about 90% seen once. The CDR3 covers 15 residues. V gene TRBV21-1 combines with J gene TRBJ2-5; no DNA check was done on the table's D call, TRBD2. TRBV21-1 is a pseudogene. The clonotype comes from a human donor in a cohort exposed to, infected with or recovered from COVID-19 (not recorded which). The donor label of this sample is uncertain. The sequenced sample consisted of PBMCs or T cells enriched from blood (not recorded which). This CDR3 reads CASRKEGEGQETQYF. CDR3 bases: TGTGCCAGCAGAAAGGAGGGAGAGGGCCAAGAGACCCAGTACTTC.